The rows below give T cell receptor beta chains drawn from one sample of a study of response to subunit inactivated influenza vaccine. Using its own MiXCR run on the RT-PCR reads, TCRdb lists one record per CDR3 protein. The repertoire holds 550,000 to 800,000 distinct CDR3 sequences, with 15% to 18% as singletons. Specimen: PBMCs from blood, collected about 12 days after vaccination. These receptors came from a man aged 45-65 years who received an inactivated influenza vaccine. The conserved cysteine and the conserved F or W are not part of the CDR3 here.

CDR3 protein: ASSERLAGGDTQY
V gene: TRBV21-1

CDR3 protein: ASSGGGENIQY
V gene: TRBV18

CDR3 protein: ASSKAWGGAYTEAF
V gene: TRBV6-1

CDR3 protein: ASSGYPPGVDSPLH
V gene: TRBV12-3/TRBV12-4

CDR3 protein: ASSLGLTGGYYGYT
V gene: TRBV12-3/TRBV12-4

CDR3 protein: ASSQLRDDGYT
V gene: TRBV3-1

CDR3 protein: ASSELIYEQY
V gene: TRBV2

CDR3 protein: ASSLSGWGARGFGF
V gene: TRBV28

CDR3 protein: ASRAGTGGGDEQF
V gene: TRBV6-1

CDR3 protein: ASSDGTGMDTEAF
V gene: TRBV5-1

CDR3 protein: ASSRGRHMNTEAF
V gene: TRBV5-6

CDR3 protein: ASSVRTSGRNEQF
V gene: TRBV9

CDR3 protein: ASSDGQFYGYT
V gene: TRBV2

CDR3 protein: SVEGPYGYT
V gene: TRBV29-1

CDR3 protein: ASTFDGEGEKLF
V gene: TRBV7-9

CDR3 protein: ASSSPGHHPDTQY
V gene: TRBV7-9

CDR3 protein: ASSLTTGYYNEQF
V gene: TRBV7-2

CDR3 protein: ASSARERATFYEQY
V gene: TRBV13

CDR3 protein: ATSDLTRANEQF
V gene: TRBV24-1

CDR3 protein: ASTGQLSYNEQF
V gene: TRBV5-5

CDR3 protein: ASSQSTGTRTDTQY
V gene: TRBV4-3

CDR3 protein: ASSQDTGTSNEQY
V gene: TRBV3-1

CDR3 protein: SARAGTSGSYEQY
V gene: TRBV20-1

CDR3 protein: ASRDRGDQPQH
V gene: TRBV6-2/TRBV6-3

CDR3 protein: AWSVSLRQGTIQY
V gene: TRBV30

CDR3 protein: ASSLRTSRADTQY
V gene: TRBV11-1

CDR3 protein: ASSLPSYEQY
V gene: TRBV12-3/TRBV12-4

CDR3 protein: ASSLTGTTGNTIY
V gene: TRBV7-3

CDR3 protein: ASRPTGYLNTGELF
V gene: TRBV27

CDR3 protein: ASSLMGRETNEQY
V gene: TRBV7-2

CDR3 protein: ASTKDRLSTDTQY
V gene: TRBV6-2/TRBV6-3

CDR3 protein: AIRSGRFSEQF
V gene: TRBV10-3

CDR3 protein: ASSLRAGRGYT
V gene: TRBV5-1

CDR3 protein: ASTTGTSGRTQY
V gene: TRBV28

CDR3 protein: ASSPGGREDTQY
V gene: TRBV28

CDR3 protein: ASSQVGTEQF
V gene: TRBV4-1

CDR3 protein: ASSLSGTRLQETQY
V gene: TRBV5-1

CDR3 protein: SVVRDRRGEQY
V gene: TRBV29-1

CDR3 protein: AWSRTLSPLH
V gene: TRBV30

CDR3 protein: AISAYRDTSGETQY
V gene: TRBV10-3

CDR3 protein: AISLGQTYEQY
V gene: TRBV12-3/TRBV12-4

CDR3 protein: ASSLDVGGKDTQY
V gene: TRBV28

CDR3 protein: ASSTTGPGDEKPF
V gene: TRBV12-3/TRBV12-4

CDR3 protein: SASQAAYEQY
V gene: TRBV20-1

CDR3 protein: ASSLRQVGTEAF
V gene: TRBV12-3/TRBV12-4

CDR3 protein: ATGVSPTYNEQF
V gene: TRBV28

CDR3 protein: ASSPEGQGVRQQF
V gene: TRBV12-3/TRBV12-4

CDR3 protein: ASSSIPPGQGADEQY
V gene: TRBV6-5

CDR3 protein: ASSQETRGTQY
V gene: TRBV4-3

CDR3 protein: ASSQEAQNSPLH
V gene: TRBV4-3

CDR3 protein: AISDPAGPDTQY
V gene: TRBV10-3

CDR3 protein: ASSVGASGRDSYNEQF
V gene: TRBV9

CDR3 protein: ASSMSQNGELF
V gene: TRBV5-1

CDR3 protein: ATSDPGTEPNQPQH
V gene: TRBV24-1

CDR3 protein: ASSAGFFGSNTGELF
V gene: TRBV28

CDR3 protein: SALRPIAGGSTDTQY
V gene: TRBV20-1

CDR3 protein: ASSLTSRGATSTDTQY
V gene: TRBV18